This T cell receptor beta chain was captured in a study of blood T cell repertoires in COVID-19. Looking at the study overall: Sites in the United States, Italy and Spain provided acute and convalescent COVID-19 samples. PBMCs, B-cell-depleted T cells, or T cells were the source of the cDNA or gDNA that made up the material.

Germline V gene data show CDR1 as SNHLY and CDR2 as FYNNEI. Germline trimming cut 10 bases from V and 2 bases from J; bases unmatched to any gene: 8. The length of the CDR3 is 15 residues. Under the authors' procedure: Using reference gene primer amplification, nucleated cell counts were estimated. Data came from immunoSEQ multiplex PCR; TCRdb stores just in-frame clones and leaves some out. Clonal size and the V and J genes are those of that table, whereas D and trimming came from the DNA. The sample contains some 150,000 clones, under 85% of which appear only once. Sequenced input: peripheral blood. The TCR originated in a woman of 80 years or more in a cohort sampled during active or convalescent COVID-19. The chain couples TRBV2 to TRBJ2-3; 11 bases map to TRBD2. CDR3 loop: CAKTTSGVSTDTQYF. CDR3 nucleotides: TGTGCCAAAACGACTAGCGGGGTATCCACAGATACGCAGTATTTT. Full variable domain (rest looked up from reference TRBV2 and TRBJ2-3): EPEVTQTPSHQVTQMGQEVILRCVPISNHLYFYWYRQILGQKVEFLVSFYNNEISEKSEIFDDQFSVERPDGSNFTLKIRSTKLEDSAMYFCAKTTSGVSTDTQYFGPGTRLTVL.